This T cell receptor (beta chain) was found in a study of identical twins. Broader study findings: Abundant beta clonotypes from cord blood had fewer insertions, unlike memory repertoires, which showed none. Out-of-frame beta sequences exhibited a weaker degree of excess twin sharing. Because invariant MAIT and iNKT cells could be present, zero-insertion analyses could be partly confounded.

Unique molecular identifiers were present on the cDNA, which also gained a universal primer site by template switching. TCRdb called the 5' RACE reads again in MiXCR, with one record for every CDR3 protein. The sample contains hundreds of thousands of distinct CDR3 sequences, around 8% of which appear only once. A word on this clonotype: The antigen is not known.

The junction had 2 bases not matched to a gene; V was cut back by 1 base and J by 5 bases. The CDR3 is 14 residues long. Looked up from germline, CDR1 is LNHNV and CDR2 is YYDKDF (reference sequence). The sample was also linked to a second study, of yellow fever vaccine responses in identical twins.

The sample was memory (CD45RO+) T cells sorted from blood. The chain employs TRBV15 and TRBJ2-7; 10 bases are shared with TRBD1. This sequence originates from a young woman in good health. Here the CDR3 reads CATSRGTGGNEQYF. In nucleotides, the CDR3 is TGTGCCACCAGCAGAGGGACAGGGGGTAACGAGCAGTACTTC. The variable domain in full, completed from reference TRBV15 and TRBJ2-7, reads DAMVIQNPRYQVTQFGKPVTLSCSQTLNHNVMYWYQQKSSQAPKLLFHYYDKDFNNEADTPDNFQSRRPNTSFCFLDIRSPGLGDTAMYLCATSRGTGGNEQYFGPGTRLTVT.